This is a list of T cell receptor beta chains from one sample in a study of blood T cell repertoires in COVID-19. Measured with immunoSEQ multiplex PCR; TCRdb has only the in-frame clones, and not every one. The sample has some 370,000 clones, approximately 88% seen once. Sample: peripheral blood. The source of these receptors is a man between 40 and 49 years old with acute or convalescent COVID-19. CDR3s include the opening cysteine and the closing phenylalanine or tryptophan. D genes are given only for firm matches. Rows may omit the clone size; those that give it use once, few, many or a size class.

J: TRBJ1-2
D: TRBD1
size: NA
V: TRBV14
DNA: TGTGCCAGCAGAGGGCGGGGGACAGGGAATTTCTATGGCTACACCTTC
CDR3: CASRGRGTGNFYGYTF

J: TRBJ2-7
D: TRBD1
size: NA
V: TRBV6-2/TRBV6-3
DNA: TGTGCCAGCAGTTACTCAGGGGGCGCCTCCTACGAGCAGTACTTC
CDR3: CASSYSGGASYEQYF

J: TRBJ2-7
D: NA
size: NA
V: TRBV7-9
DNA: TGTGCCAGCAGCGGTGAACGGAACACCCTAGGCGAGCAGTACTTC
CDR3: CASSGERNTLGEQYF

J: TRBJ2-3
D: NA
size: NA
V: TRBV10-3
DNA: TGTGCCATCAGTGAGCCTAGTAAGGGGGTCATCACAGATACGCAGTATTTT
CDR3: CAISEPSKGVITDTQYF

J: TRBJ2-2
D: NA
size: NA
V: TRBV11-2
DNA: TGTGCCAGCAGCTTCTTCGCCGGGGAGCTGTTTTTT
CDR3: CASSFFAGELFF

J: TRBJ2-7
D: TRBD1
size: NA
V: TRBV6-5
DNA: TGTGCCACGGGACAGGAGCCCTACGTGGCGCAGTACTTC
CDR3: CATGQEPYVAQYF

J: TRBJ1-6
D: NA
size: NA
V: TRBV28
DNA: TGTGCCAGCAGTTTATTACTCGGGGGAAATTCACCCCTCCACTTT
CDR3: CASSLLLGGNSPLHF

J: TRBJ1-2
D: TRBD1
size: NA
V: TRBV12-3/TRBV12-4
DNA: TGTGCCAGCAGTGGAAACAGGGGTGGCTACACCTTC
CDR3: CASSGNRGGYTF

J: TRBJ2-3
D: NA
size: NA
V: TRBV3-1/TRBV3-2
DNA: TGTGCCAGCAGCCAAGGTGGGCGGGAAGCTCTCACAGATACGCAGTATTTT
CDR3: CASSQGGREALTDTQYF

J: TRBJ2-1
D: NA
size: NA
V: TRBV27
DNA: TGTGCCAGCAGTTTTAGAGGAGGGCCGACCTACAATGAGCAGTTCTTC
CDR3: CASSFRGGPTYNEQFF

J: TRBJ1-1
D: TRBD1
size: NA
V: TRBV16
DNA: TGTGCCAGCAGCCCACGGCCCCAGGGGGCTGAAGCTTTCTTT
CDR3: CASSPRPQGAEAFF

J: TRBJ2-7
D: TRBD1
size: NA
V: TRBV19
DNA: TGTGCCAGTAGTATAATACCGGGACAGTCTACCTACGAGCAGTACTTC
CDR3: CASSIIPGQSTYEQYF

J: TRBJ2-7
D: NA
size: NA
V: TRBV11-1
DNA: TGTGCCAGCAGCCCCCGTGTCGCCCGCGGCTCCTACGAGCAGTACTTC
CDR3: CASSPRVARGSYEQYF

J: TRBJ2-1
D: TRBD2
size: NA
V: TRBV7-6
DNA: TGTGCCAGCAGCTTGGGTCGACTAGCGGGGGGACGGGATGAGCAGTTCTTC
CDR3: CASSLGRLAGGRDEQFF

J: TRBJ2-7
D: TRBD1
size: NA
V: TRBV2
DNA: TGTGCCAGCATGACAAGGACAGGGAGCTACGAGCAGTACTTC
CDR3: CASMTRTGSYEQYF

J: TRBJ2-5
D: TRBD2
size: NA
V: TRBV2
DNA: TGTGCCAGCAGTTGGGCTAGCGGGAGGGCCGGTGGCCAAGAGACCCAGTACTTC
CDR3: CASSWASGRAGGQETQYF

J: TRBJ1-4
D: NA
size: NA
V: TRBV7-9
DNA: TGTGCCAGCAGCCCCGGTCGGACTAATGAAAAACTGTTTTTT
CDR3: CASSPGRTNEKLFF

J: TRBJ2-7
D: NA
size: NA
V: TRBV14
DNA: TGTGCCAGCAGCCAAGAGGGGGGGCTATACGAGCAGTACTTC
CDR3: CASSQEGGLYEQYF

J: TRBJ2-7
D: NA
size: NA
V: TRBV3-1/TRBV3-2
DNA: TGTGCCAGCAGCCAGATTCAGGGTACCGAGCAGTACTTC
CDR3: CASSQIQGTEQYF

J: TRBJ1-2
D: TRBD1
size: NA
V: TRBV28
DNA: TGTGCCAGCAGTCCAGACAGGGAGATCTATGGCTACACCTTC
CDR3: CASSPDREIYGYTF

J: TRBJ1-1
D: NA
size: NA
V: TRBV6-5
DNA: TGTGCCAGCAGGAGAAGCCGGAACACTGAAGCTTTCTTT
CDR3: CASRRSRNTEAFF

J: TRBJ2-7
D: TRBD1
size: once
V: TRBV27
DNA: TGTGCCAGCAGCCGACAGGGAAGGGCCTACGAGCAGTACTTC
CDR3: CASSRQGRAYEQYF

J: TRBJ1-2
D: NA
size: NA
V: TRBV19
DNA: TGTGCCAGTAGTAGTCAGGCTGTCAACTATGGCTACACCTTC
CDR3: CASSSQAVNYGYTF

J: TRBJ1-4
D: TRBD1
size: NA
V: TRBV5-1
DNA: TGCGCCAGCAGCTACAGGGGTACCACTAATGAAAAACTGTTTTTT
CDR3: CASSYRGTTNEKLFF

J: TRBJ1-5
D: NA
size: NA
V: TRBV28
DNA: TGTGCCAGCATAACCCCAGGTAACTATCAGCCCCAGCATTTT
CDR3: CASITPGNYQPQHF

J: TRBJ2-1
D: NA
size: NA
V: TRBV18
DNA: TGTGCCAGCTCACCACCGATGTCTAGGTTTTTAGGTGAGCAGTTCTTC
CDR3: CASSPPMSRFLGEQFF

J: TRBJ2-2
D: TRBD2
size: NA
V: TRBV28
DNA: TGTGCCAGCAGTTTAAGCACTAGCGGGGGAAGGAGCACCGGGGAGCTGTTTTTT
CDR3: CASSLSTSGGRSTGELFF

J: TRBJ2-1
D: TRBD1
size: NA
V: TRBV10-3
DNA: TGTGCCATCAGCTTACGGGACAGGGGCTCGTCGAATGAGCAGTTCTTC
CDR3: CAISLRDRGSSNEQFF

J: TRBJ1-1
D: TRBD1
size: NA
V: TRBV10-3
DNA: TGTGCCATCAGTGTTCGGGACAGGGGGCTCACTGAAGCTTTCTTT
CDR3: CAISVRDRGLTEAFF

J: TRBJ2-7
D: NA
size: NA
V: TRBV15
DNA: TGTGCCACCAGCAGAGAACAGTCCTACGAGCAGTACTTC
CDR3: CATSREQSYEQYF

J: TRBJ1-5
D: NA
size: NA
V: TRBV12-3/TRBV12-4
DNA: TGTGCCAGCAGCCTCGGGGGGCATCAGCCCCAGCATTTT
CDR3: CASSLGGHQPQHF

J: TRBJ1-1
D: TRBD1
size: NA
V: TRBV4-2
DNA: TGTGCCAGCGGTATCAGACAGGGGAGTCGTACTGAAGCTTTCTTT
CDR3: CASGIRQGSRTEAFF

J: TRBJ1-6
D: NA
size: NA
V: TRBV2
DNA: TGTGCCAGCATGGCGGTCCAGGGCGATAATTCACCCCTCCACTTT
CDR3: CASMAVQGDNSPLHF

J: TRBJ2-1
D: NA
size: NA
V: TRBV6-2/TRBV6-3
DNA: TGTGCCAGCAGCCTAATACTAGTGAGTGAGCAGTTCTTC
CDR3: CASSLILVSEQFF

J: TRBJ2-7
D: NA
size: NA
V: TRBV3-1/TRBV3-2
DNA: TGTGCCAGCAGCCCCCGCAGGCAGTACGAGCAGTACTTC
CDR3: CASSPRRQYEQYF

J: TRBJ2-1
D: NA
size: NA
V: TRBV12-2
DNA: NA
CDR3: CASRWGVGNEQFF

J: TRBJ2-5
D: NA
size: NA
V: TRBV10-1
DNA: TGCGCCAGCAGTGAGTCGGGCGATGTTGAGACCCAGTACTTC
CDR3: CASSESGDVETQYF

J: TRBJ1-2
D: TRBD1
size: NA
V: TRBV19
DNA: TGTGCCAGTAATAGACAGGGGGCCTCCTATGGCTACACCTTC
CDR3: CASNRQGASYGYTF

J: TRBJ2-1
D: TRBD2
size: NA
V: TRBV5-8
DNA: TGTGCCAGCAGCTTGAGGGCGGGAGGGGGGACATATGAGCAGTTCTTC
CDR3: CASSLRAGGGTYEQFF

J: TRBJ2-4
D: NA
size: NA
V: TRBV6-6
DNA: TGTGCCAGCAGTTCCCCGGAGAGGGTAGCCAAAAACATTCAGTACTTC
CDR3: CASSSPERVAKNIQYF

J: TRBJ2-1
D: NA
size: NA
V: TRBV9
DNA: TGTGCCAGCAGCGTAGCTGGCAGGGGATACAATGAGCAGTTCTTC
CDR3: CASSVAGRGYNEQFF

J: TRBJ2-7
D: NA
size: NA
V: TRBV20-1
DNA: TGCAGTGCGTGGACTACCTACGAGCAGTACTTC
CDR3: CSAWTTYEQYF

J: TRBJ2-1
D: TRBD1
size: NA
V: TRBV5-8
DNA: TGTGCCAGCAGCGATGGTACAGGGGTAGGCTCCTACAATGAGCAGTTCTTC
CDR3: CASSDGTGVGSYNEQFF

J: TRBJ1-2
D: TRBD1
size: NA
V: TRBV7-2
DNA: TGTGCCAGCAGCCCAAATGGCGGACAGGGTATAGGCTACACCTTC
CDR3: CASSPNGGQGIGYTF

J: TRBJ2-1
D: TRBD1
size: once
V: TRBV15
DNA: TGTGCCACAACCCTACGACAGGGAAACAATGAGCAGTTCTTC
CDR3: CATTLRQGNNEQFF

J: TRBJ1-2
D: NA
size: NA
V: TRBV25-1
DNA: TGTGCCAGCAGTGAAAATCCCCAGGATTATGGCTACACCTTC
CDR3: CASSENPQDYGYTF

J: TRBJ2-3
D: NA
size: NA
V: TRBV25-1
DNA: TGTGCCAGCACTCCAGGGGTGATAGATACGCAGTATTTT
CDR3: CASTPGVIDTQYF

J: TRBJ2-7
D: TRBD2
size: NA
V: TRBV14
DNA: TGTGCCAGCAGCCAAGACCTGAGGACTAGCGGATACGAGCAGTACTTC
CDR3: CASSQDLRTSGYEQYF

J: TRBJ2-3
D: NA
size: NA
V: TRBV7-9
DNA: TGTGCCAGCAGCTTATTAGGCACAGATACGCAGTATTTT
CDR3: CASSLLGTDTQYF

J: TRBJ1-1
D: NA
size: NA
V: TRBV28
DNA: TGTGCCAGCAGTTTTTCTACTCGGGGGGGAGGCTTCGAAGCTTTCTTT
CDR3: CASSFSTRGGGFEAFF

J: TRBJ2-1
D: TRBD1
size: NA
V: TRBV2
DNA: TGTGCCAGCAGCGGACAGGGGGCGCTGAATGAGCAGTTCTTC
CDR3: CASSGQGALNEQFF

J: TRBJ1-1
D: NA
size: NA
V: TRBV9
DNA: TGTGCCAGCAGCCAACTTCCAGGGAACACTGAAGCTTTCTTT
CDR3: CASSQLPGNTEAFF